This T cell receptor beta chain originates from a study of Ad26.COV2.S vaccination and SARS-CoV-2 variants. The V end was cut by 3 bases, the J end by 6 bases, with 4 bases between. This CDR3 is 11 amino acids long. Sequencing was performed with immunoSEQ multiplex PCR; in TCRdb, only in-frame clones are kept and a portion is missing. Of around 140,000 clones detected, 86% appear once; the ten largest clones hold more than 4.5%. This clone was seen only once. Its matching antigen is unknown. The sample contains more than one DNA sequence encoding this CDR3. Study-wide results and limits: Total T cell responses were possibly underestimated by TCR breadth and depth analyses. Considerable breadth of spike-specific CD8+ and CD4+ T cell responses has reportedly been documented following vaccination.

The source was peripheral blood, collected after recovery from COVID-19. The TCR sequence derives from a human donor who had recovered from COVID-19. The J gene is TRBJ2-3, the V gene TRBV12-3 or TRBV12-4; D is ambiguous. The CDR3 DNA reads TGTGCCAGCAGTTTTAGGGATACGCAGTATTTT. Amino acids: CASSFRDTQYF.